The 21 T cell receptor beta chains in this list originate from one sample, sequenced in a study of T cell responses to AZD1222 COVID-19 vaccine. Sequencing was performed with immunoSEQ multiplex PCR; in TCRdb, only in-frame clones are kept and a portion is missing. Here the sample spans around 130,000 clones, 90% to 95% being singletons. The specimen was peripheral blood, collected on day 0 of AZD1222 vaccination. These receptor sequences come from an adult in good health.

The chain couples TRBV27 to TRBJ2-5; 8 bases match TRBD2. This CDR3 region has 13 residues. V lost 7 bases to trimming and J lost 1 base; unmatched junction nucleotides: 2. Germline V CDR1 and CDR2: MNHEY, SMNVEV (reference sequence). CDR3 loop: CASKAGGQETQYF. The CDR3 bases are TGTGCCAGCAAGGCGGGGGGCCAAGAGACCCAGTACTTC.

The V and J genes are TRBV6-2 or TRBV6-3 and TRBJ1-1; D call uncertain. V was clipped by 2 bases and J by 10 bases, with 14 bases between them. The CDR3 spans 13 residues. Germline CDR1 and CDR2: MNHEY and SVGEGT. CDR3 sequence (DNA): TGTGCCAGCAGTTACGGGTCCCTCCCAAGAGCTTTCTTT. This codes for CASSYGSLPRAFF.

The chain couples TRBV10-1 to TRBJ2-1; TRBD2 agrees at 7 bases. V was clipped by 8 bases and J by 9 bases; unmatched bases: 13. Germline assignment: CDR1 WNHNN and CDR2 SYGVQD (reference sequence). The CDR3 is made up of 14 amino acids. Written as DNA, the CDR3 is TGCGCCAGCGCCCGTATGGGCGGGAGCAGTGAGCAGTTCTTC. Its protein is CASARMGGSSEQFF.

The chain combines TRBV27 with TRBJ2-1, with TRBD2 as a possible D gene (5 bases). CDR3 size: 13 residues. Trimming took off 6 bases at V and 5 bases at J, with 11 bases between the two ends. CDR1 and CDR2 (germline): MNHEY, SMNVEV (reference sequence). DNA of the CDR3: TGTGCCAGCAGAAGCGGCAACAACAATGAGCAGTTCTTC. This codes for CASRSGNNNEQFF.

The genes are TRBV6-6 and TRBJ2-5, with TRBD2 matching over 7 bases. Germline CDR1 MNHNY, CDR2 SVGAGI (reference sequence). With 9 bases clipped from V and 2 bases from J, the junction kept 6 bases outside the gene matches. The CDR3 is 13 amino acids. This CDR3 is CASRTRGQETQYF. In nucleotides, the CDR3 is TGTGCCAGTAGGACTAGGGGACAAGAGACCCAGTACTTC.

CDR3 region: CATSRDPPNYEQYF. The CDR3 nucleotides read TGTGCCACCAGCAGAGATCCTCCAAACTACGAGCAGTACTTC. The gene calls are TRBV15 and TRBJ2-7; D is unclear. Germline CDR1 and CDR2: LNHNV and YYDKDF (reference sequence). The germline V and J ends were trimmed by 0 bases and 3 bases, with 9 bases remaining between them. The CDR3 has 14 amino acids.

The V gene is TRBV11-2, the J gene TRBJ2-5; unclear D gene. This CDR3 spans 13 amino acids. Germline V gives CDR1 SGHAT, CDR2 FQNNGV. Trimming took 7 bases from V and 5 from J, leaving 14 bases between them. CDR3 region: CASTPILFETQYF. The DNA of the CDR3 is TGTGCCAGCACACCCATCTTGTTCGAGACCCAGTACTTC.

On this clone: Different DNA sequences within this sample yield the same CDR3. In DNA, the CDR3 is TGTGCCAGCAGCTCCCTAAATGAGCAGTTCTTC. Protein sequence: CASSSLNEQFF. The chain recombines TRBV5-4 with TRBJ2-1; D call uncertain. With 3 bases removed from V and 7 bases from J, the gap between germline ends came to 5 bases. There are 11 residues in the CDR3. The germline CDR1 and CDR2 sequences are SGHNT and YYREEE (reference sequence).

The CDR3 region has the DNA TGTGCCAGCAGCAAGACAGGGGAGCTTTACGAGCAGTACTTC. The encoded protein is CASSKTGELYEQYF. The chain employs TRBV21-1 and TRBJ2-7; the DNA was not compared with TRBD1, the D call given in the table. TRBV21-1 is a recognized pseudogene. The CDR3 runs 14 residues.

The V call is TRBV18, the J call TRBJ2-3, with 7 bases lining up with TRBD1. Trimming took 6 bases from V and 2 from J; bases not matched to a gene: 5. This CDR3 region has 14 residues. Germline V gene data show CDR1 as KGHSH and CDR2 as LQKENI. The CDR3 DNA reads TGTGCCAGCTCTCCGACAGGGAACACAGATACGCAGTATTTT. It is translated as CASSPTGNTDTQYF.

The V and J genes are TRBV7-3 and TRBJ2-1; 9 bases map to TRBD1. After removal of 5 bases from V and 4 bases from J, the junction contained 6 bases not matched to a gene. CDR1 is SGHTA and CDR2 is FQGTGA in the germline V gene. CDR3 length equals 15 residues. The CDR3 loop is CASSPDRGLYNEQFF. The DNA of the CDR3 is TGTGCCAGCAGCCCGGACAGGGGCCTATACAATGAGCAGTTCTTC. Full variable domain (remainder filled in from reference TRBV7-3 and TRBJ2-1): GAGVSQTPSNKVTEKGKYVELRCDPISGHTALYWYRQSLGQGPEFLIYFQGTGAADDSGLPNDRFFAVRPEGSVSTLKIQRTERGDSAVYLCASSPDRGLYNEQFFGPGTRLTVL.

The chain joins TRBV4-1 to TRBJ1-2; 7 bases match TRBD1. CDR1 and CDR2 (germline): MGHRA, YSYEKL. With V trimmed by 4 bases and J by 0 bases, 5 bases remained unmatched. The CDR3 has 15 amino acids. CDR3 residues: CASSPGTATNYGYTF. The CDR3 DNA reads as TGCGCCAGCAGCCCTGGGACAGCAACTAACTATGGCTACACCTTC.

The gene calls are TRBV7-2 and TRBJ2-5, with TRBD2 matching over 11 bases. The CDR3 has 16 residues. V shed 2 bases and J 6 bases; nucleotides not matched to a gene: 8. CDR1 and CDR2 from the germline V gene are SGHTA and FQGNSA. The chain's CDR3 is CASSLRGSSGRKTQYF. The DNA of the CDR3 is TGTGCCAGCAGCTTAAGAGGTTCTAGCGGGAGGAAGACCCAGTACTTC. The complete variable domain, with remaining parts taken from reference TRBV7-2 and TRBJ2-5, reads GAGVSQSPSNKVTEKGKDVELRCDPISGHTALYWYRQSLGQGLEFLIYFQGNSAPDKSGLPSDRFSAERTGGSVSTLTIQRTQQEDSAVYLCASSLRGSSGRKTQYFGPGTRLLVL.

J is TRBJ2-7 and V is TRBV19, with 8 bases fitting TRBD2. The germline CDR1 and CDR2 sequences are LNHDA and SQIVND (reference sequence). Trimming removed 4 bases from V and 7 bases from J; junction bases left unmatched: 9. The CDR3 spans 14 residues. Here the CDR3 reads CASSNLAGPGEQYF. The CDR3 nucleotides read TGTGCCAGTAGTAATTTAGCGGGGCCCGGGGAGCAGTACTTC.

The chain couples TRBV4-1 to TRBJ2-2; 11 nucleotides agree with TRBD2. CDR1 is MGHRA, CDR2 YSYEKL, per germline. Trimming cost V 4 bases and J 2 bases; bases outside gene matches: 3. The CDR3 spans 16 residues. Here the CDR3 reads CASSPLAGENTGELFF. In nucleotides, the CDR3 is TGCGCCAGCAGCCCACTAGCGGGGGAAAACACCGGGGAGCTGTTTTTT.

The chain carries TRBV9 and TRBJ2-1, with D possibly being TRBD1 (6 bases). Per germline, CDR1 SGDLS and CDR2 YYNGEE. The CDR3 runs 15 residues. The ends were cut back, 2 bases at V and 6 bases at J, with 15 bases in the middle. The CDR3 region is CASSVRSGVINEQFF. Here the CDR3 DNA reads TGTGCCAGCAGCGTCAGGTCAGGGGTAATCAATGAGCAGTTCTTC.

V is TRBV5-6 and J is TRBJ1-1; D is unresolved. CDR3 length: 13 residues. Germline lookup yields CDR1 SGHDT and CDR2 YYEEEE. V was shortened by 0 bases and J by 2 bases, with 5 bases between the two germline ends. The CDR3: CASSLGPNTEAFF. The CDR3 bases are TGTGCCAGCAGCTTGGGGCCAAACACTGAAGCTTTCTTT.

The chain is built from TRBV5-4 and TRBJ2-7; the match to TRBD1 covers 7 bases. J gave up 3 bases and V 3 bases, and 6 bases lay outside the gene matches. The CDR3 has 14 amino acids. Germline CDR1 reads SGHNT; CDR2 reads YYREEE (reference sequence). In nucleotides, the CDR3 is TGTGCCAGCAGCTCCCGGGACAGTATCTACGAGCAGTACTTC. Amino acids: CASSSRDSIYEQYF. Supplemented by reference TRBV5-4 and TRBJ2-7, the full variable domain reads ETGVTQSPTHLIKTRGQQVTLRCSSQSGHNTVSWYQQALGQGPQFIFQYYREEENGRGNFPPRFSGLQFPNYSSELNVNALELDDSALYLCASSSRDSIYEQYFGPGTRLTVT.

The rearrangement uses TRBV29-1 and TRBJ2-1; 11 bases are shared with TRBD2. V shed 0 bases, J shed 3 bases, and the junction held 4 bases outside the gene matches. The CDR3 extends over 16 amino acids. The germline gives CDR1 SQVTM, CDR2 ANQGSEA. For the CDR3, the DNA is TGCAGCGTTGAAGATGGGACTAGCGGCTACTACAATGAGCAGTTCTTC. It translates to CSVEDGTSGYYNEQFF.

The chain couples TRBV18 to TRBJ1-6, with TRBD1 identical over 7 bases. Germline trimming cut 3 bases from V and 12 bases from J; bases unmatched to any gene: 5. This CDR3 is built from 13 residues. From germline, CDR1 is KGHSH and CDR2 LQKENI. The CDR3 sequence: CASSPRQGEPLHF. The CDR3 DNA is TGTGCCAGCTCACCCAGACAGGGAGAACCCCTCCACTTT.

The genes are TRBV30 and TRBJ1-1; D possibly corresponds to TRBD1 (6 bases). The CDR3 runs to 11 residues. V was trimmed by 4 bases and J by 4 bases, leaving 7 bases between them. From germline, CDR1 is GTSNPN and CDR2 SVGIG (reference sequence). The CDR3 region is CAWTDSTEAFF. DNA of the CDR3: TGTGCCTGGACGGACAGCACTGAAGCTTTCTTT. The full variable domain, rest sourced from reference TRBV30 and TRBJ1-1, is SQTIHQWPATLVQPVGSPLSLECTVEGTSNPNLYWYRQAAGRGLQLLFYSVGIGQISSEVPQNLSASRPQDRQFILSSKKLLLSDSGFYLCAWTDSTEAFFGQGTRLTVV.